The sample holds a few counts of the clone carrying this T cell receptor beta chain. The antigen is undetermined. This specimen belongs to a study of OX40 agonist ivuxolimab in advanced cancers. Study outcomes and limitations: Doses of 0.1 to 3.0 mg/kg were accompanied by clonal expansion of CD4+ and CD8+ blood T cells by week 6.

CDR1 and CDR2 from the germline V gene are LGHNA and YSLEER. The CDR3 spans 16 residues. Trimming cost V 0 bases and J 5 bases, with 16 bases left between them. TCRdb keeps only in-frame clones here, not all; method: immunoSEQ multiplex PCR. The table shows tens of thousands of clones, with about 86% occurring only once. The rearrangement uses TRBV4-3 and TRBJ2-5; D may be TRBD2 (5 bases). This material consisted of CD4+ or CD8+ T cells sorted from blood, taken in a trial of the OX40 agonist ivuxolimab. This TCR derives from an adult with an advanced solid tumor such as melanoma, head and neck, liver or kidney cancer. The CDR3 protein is CASSQDYGFRGETQYF. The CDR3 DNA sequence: TGCGCCAGCAGCCAAGATTATGGGTTCAGAGGGGAGACCCAGTACTTC.